The rows below give T cell receptor beta chains drawn from one sample of a study of blood T cells in healthy people across ages. MiXCR, run by TCRdb on the 5' RACE reads, gives a single entry per CDR3 protein. The sample shows roughly 1.5 million distinct CDR3 sequences, roughly 43% of them seen only once. The sample was blood. The source of these receptors is a woman in her late teens or twenties in good health. CDR3s leave out the opening cysteine and the closing phenylalanine or tryptophan. A D gene is named only where the DNA matches it firmly.

>TRBV12-3/TRBV12-4|TRBD2
ASSLQRGEGDTQY
>TRBV9|-
ASSVGRRTDTQY
>TRBV20-1|-
SAGNRDGQY
>TRBV29-1|-
SVERPSSYNEQF
>TRBV9|TRBD1
ASSDPGTGGSHEQY
>TRBV9|TRBD2
ASSVGGGGTDTQY
>TRBV13|-
ASQRGSSYNEQF
>TRBV6-2/TRBV6-3|-
ATGPYEQY
>TRBV20-1|TRBD1
SARNRGDYGYT
>TRBV30|-
AWRAPYEQY
>TRBV12-3/TRBV12-4|TRBD2
ASSPREGPINEQF
>TRBV21-1|-
ASSAKFGQGHNEQF
>TRBV6-2/TRBV6-3|-
ASTPTVRGATGELF
>TRBV5-1|TRBD2
ASRRAGTSGESSYNEQF
>TRBV20-1|TRBD1
SARGTGYSNQPQH
>TRBV7-2|TRBD1
ASSLRQGRIEKLF
>TRBV6-2/TRBV6-3|TRBD2
ASSLAGGAVLPNEQY